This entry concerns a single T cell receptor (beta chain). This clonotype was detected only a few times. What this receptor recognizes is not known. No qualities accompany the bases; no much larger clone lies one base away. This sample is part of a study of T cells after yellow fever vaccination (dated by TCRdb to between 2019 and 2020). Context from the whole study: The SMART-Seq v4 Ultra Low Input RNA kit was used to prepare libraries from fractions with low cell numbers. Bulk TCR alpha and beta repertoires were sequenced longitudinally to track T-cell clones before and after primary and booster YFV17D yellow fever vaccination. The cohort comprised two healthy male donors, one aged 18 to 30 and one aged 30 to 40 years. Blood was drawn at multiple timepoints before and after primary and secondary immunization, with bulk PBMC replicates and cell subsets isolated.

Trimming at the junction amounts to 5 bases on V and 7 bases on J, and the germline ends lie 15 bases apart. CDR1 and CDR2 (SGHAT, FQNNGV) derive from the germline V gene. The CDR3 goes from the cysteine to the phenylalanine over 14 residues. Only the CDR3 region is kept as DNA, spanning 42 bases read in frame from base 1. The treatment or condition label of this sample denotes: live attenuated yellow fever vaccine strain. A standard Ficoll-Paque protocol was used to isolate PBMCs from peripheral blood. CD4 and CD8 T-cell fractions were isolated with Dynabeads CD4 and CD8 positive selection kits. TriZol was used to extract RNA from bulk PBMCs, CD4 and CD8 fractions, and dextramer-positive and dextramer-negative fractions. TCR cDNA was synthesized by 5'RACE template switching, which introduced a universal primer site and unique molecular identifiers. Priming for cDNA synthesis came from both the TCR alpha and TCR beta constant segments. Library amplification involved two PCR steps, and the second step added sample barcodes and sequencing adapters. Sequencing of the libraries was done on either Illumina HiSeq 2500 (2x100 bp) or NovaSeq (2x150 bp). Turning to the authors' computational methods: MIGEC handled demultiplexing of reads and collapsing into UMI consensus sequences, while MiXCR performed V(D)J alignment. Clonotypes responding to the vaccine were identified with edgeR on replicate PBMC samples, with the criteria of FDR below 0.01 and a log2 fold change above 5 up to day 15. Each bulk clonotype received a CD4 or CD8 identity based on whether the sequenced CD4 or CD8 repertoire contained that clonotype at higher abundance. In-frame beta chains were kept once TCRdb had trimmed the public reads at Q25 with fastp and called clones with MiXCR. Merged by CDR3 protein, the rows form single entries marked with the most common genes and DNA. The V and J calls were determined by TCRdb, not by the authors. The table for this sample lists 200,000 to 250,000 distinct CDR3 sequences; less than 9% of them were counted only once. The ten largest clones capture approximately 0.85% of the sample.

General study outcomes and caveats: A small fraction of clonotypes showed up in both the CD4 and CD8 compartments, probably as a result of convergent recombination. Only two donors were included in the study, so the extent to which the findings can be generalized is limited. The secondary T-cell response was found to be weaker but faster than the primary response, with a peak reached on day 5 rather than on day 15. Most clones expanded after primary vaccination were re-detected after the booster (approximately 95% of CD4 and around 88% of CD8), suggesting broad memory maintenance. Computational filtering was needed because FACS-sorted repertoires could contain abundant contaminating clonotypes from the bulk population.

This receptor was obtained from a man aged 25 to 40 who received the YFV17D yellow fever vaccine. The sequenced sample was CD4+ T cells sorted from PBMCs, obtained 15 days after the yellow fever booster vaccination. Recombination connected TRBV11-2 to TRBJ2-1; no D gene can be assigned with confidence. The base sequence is TGTGCCAGCAGCCCAGATTGGCAACCGAATGAGCAGTTCTTC. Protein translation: CASSPDWQPNEQFF.